This entry describes one T cell receptor beta chain. Its antigen is unknown. In germline, CDR1 is LNHNV, CDR2 YYDKDF (reference sequence). This CDR3 is built from 15 residues. The V and J ends lost 2 bases and 7 bases, in that order; junction bases with no gene match: 8. The data belong to a study of cytomegalovirus exposure and HLA in healthy donors. Study at large: Out of several hundred genotyped donors, approximately 84% belonged to the Caucasian-associated ancestry cluster.

Primers for the PCR totalled 60 Vbeta and 13 Jbeta. Using immunoSEQ multiplex PCR, the repertoire was profiled, and TCRdb retains in-frame clones only, with some absent. This repertoire comprises about 140,000 clones; its ten largest clones make up approximately 2%. Study outcomes and limitations: According to reports, the classifier identified cytomegalovirus status with high specificity and sensitivity. Reportedly, HLA-A and HLA-B alleles of most subjects were accurately predicted from TCR beta. Generally TCR sequences proved uncommon, though certain public TCRs appeared in numerous donors.

The sequencing input was PBMCs. The J gene is TRBJ2-7, the V gene TRBV15; TRBD1 agrees at 10 bases. The origin of this receptor is a woman under 30 in good health and CMV-seronegative. The chain's CDR3 is CATSRTLGTGVEQYF. CDR3 bases: TGTGCCACCAGCAGAACACTGGGGACAGGGGTTGAGCAGTACTTC.